These 5 T cell receptor beta chains came from one sample sequenced in a study of cytomegalovirus exposure and HLA in healthy donors. Measured with immunoSEQ multiplex PCR; TCRdb has only the in-frame clones, and not every one. The sample lists 130,000 or so clones, about nine tenths occurring once. The sequencing input was PBMCs. These TCRs come from a man between 25 and 39 years old in good health and CMV-seronegative.

As regards this clone: One end of the junction is discordant with germline, which a read error may explain. The CDR3 region is CATSRGEQYF. CDR3 in DNA: TGTGCCACCAGTCGAGGAGAGCAGTACTTC. The chain uses TRBV2 and TRBJ2-7; D is unresolved. CDR1 and CDR2 (germline): SNHLY, FYNNEI. The CDR3 runs 10 residues. Looking up the rest from reference TRBV2 and TRBJ2-7 gives the full variable domain: EPEVTQTPSHQVTQMGQEVILRCVPISNHLYFYWYRQILGQKVEFLVSFYNNEISEKSEIFDDQFSVERPDGSNFTLKIRSTKLEDSAMYFCATSRGEQYFGPGTRLTVT.

This clone was recorded once. This chain connects TRBV6-5 to TRBJ2-3; 8 bases agree with TRBD1. The CDR3 loop spans 15 amino acids. Trimming at V came to 0 bases and at J to 4 bases, leaving 3 bases not matched to a gene. Germline V gene data show CDR1 as MNHEY and CDR2 as SVGAGI. CDR3 in DNA: TGTGCCAGCAGTTACTCGGGACAGGCGTCAGATACGCAGTATTTT. It codes for CASSYSGQASDTQYF.

A single count supports this clone. This chain joins TRBV6-5 and TRBJ2-7; the D gene is possibly TRBD1 (5 bases). The germline V and J ends were trimmed by 2 bases and 4 bases, with 9 bases remaining between them. The CDR3 sequence is 13 residues long. Germline loops: CDR1 MNHEY, CDR2 SVGAGI. CDR3: CASSYGREYEQYF. The CDR3 nucleotides read TGTGCCAGCAGTTACGGCAGGGAATACGAGCAGTACTTC.

On this clone itself: Other DNA sequences in the same sample also yield this CDR3. The chain carries TRBV7-2 and TRBJ1-5; tentative D call: TRBD1 (5 bases). Trimming shortened V by 3 bases and J by 2 bases, and 5 bases separated the two germline ends. The germline V gene has CDR1 SGHTA and CDR2 FQGNSA. This CDR3 contains 13 residues. CDR3 DNA sequence: TGTGCCAGCAGCTTGACAGGCAATCAGCCCCAGCATTTT. Encoded protein: CASSLTGNQPQHF.

The V call is TRBV6-5, the J call TRBJ1-6, with D tentatively TRBD1 (6 bases). Trimming removed 6 bases at V and 5 bases at J, with 14 bases between. The CDR3 extends over 15 amino acids. Per the germline V gene, CDR1 is MNHEY and CDR2 is SVGAGI. CDR3 protein: CASSSGTWNNSPLHF. The CDR3 region has the DNA TGTGCCAGCAGCTCCGGGACATGGAATAATTCACCCCTCCACTTT.